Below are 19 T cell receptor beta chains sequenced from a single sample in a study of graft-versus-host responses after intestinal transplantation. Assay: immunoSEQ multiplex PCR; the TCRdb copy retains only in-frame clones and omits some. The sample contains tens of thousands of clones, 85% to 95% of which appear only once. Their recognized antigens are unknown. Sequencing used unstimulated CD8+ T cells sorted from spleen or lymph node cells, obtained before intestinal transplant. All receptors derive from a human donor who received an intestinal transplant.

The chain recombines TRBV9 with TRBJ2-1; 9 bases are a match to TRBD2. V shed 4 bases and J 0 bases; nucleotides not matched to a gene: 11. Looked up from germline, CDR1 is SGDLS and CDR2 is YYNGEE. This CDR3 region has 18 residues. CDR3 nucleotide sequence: TGTGCCAGCAGCAGGGGTAGCGGGGGTACTAGCTCCTACAATGAGCAGTTCTTC. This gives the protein CASSRGSGGTSSYNEQFF.

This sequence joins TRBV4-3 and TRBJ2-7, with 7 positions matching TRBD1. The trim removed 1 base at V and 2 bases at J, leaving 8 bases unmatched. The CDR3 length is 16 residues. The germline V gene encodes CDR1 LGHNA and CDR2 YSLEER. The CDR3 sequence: CASSQGLSGTAYEQYF. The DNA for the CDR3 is TGCGCCAGCAGCCAAGGACTATCCGGGACAGCCTACGAGCAGTACTTC.

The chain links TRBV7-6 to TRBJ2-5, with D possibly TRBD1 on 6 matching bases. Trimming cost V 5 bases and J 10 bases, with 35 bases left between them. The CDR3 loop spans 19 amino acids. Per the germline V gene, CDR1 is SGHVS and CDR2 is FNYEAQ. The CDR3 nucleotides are TGTGCCAGCAGCCATAAAGAAGAAGGGACACCCGGGTCGGGAAGCGACCAGTACTTC. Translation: CASSHKEEGTPGSGSDQYF.

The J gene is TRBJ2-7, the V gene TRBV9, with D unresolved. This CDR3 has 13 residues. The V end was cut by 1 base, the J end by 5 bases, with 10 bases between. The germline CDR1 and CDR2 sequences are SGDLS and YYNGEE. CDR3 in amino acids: CASSVWRDHEQYF. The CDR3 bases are TGTGCCAGCAGCGTATGGAGAGACCACGAGCAGTACTTC.

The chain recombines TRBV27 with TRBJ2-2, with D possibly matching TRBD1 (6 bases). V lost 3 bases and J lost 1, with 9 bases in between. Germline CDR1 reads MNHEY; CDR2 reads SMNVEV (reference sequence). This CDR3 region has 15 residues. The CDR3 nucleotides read TGTGCCAGCAGTTTCGGCAGGGGGAACACCGGGGAGCTGTTTTTT. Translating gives CASSFGRGNTGELFF.

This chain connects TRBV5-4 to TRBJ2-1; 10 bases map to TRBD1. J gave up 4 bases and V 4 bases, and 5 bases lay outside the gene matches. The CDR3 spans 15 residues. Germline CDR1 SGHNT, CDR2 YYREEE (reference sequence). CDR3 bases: TGTGCCAGCAGCGGTGGACAGGGGGGGTACAATGAGCAGTTCTTC. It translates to CASSGGQGGYNEQFF.

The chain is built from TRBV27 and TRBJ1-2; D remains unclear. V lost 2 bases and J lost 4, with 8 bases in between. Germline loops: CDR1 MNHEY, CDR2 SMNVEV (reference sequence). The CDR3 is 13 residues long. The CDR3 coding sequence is TGTGCCAGCAGTTTAAAGGAGGGCTATGGCTACACCTTC. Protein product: CASSLKEGYGYTF.

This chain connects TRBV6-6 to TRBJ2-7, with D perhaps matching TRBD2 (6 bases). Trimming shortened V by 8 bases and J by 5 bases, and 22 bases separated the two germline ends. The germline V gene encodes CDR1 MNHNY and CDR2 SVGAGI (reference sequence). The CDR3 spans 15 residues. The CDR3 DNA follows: TGTGCCAGCTCCCGGGCGGGACCATTTATGGACGAGCAGTACTTC. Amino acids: CASSRAGPFMDEQYF.

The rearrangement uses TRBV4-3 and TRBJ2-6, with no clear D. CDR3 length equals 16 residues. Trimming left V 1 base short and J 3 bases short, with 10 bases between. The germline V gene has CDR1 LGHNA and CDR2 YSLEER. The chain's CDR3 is CASSQAVHLGANVLTF. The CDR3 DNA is TGCGCCAGCAGCCAAGCGGTCCACCTTGGGGCCAACGTCCTGACTTTC.

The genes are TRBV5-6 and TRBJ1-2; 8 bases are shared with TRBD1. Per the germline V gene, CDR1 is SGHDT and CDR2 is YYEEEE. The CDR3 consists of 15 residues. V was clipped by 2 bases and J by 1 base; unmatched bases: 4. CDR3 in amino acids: CASSLGQGGNYGYTF. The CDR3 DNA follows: TGTGCCAGCAGCTTAGGACAGGGCGGTAACTATGGCTACACCTTC.

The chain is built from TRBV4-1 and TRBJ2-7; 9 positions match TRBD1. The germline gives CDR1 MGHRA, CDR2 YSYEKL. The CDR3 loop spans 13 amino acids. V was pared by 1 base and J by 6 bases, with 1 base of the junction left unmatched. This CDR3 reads CASSQGTGVEQYF. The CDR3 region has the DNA TGCGCCAGCAGCCAAGGGACAGGGGTCGAGCAGTACTTC.

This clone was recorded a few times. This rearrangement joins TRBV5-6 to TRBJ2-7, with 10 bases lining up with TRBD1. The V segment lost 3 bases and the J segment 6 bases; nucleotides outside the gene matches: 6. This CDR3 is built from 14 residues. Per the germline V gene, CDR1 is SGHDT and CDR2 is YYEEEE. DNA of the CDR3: TGTGCCAGCAGCTGGGGGACAGGGGTGGGCGAGCAGTACTTC. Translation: CASSWGTGVGEQYF. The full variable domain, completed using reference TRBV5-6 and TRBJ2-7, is DAGVTQSPTHLIKTRGQQVTLRCSPKSGHDTVSWYQQALGQGPQFIFQYYEEEERQRGNFPDRFSGHQFPNYSSELNVNALLLGDSALYLCASSWGTGVGEQYFGPGTRLTVT.

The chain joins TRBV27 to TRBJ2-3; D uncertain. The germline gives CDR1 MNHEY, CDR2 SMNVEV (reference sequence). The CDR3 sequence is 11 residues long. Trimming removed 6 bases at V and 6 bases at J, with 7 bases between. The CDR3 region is CASSHTDTQYF. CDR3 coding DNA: TGTGCCAGCAGCCACACGGATACGCAGTATTTT.

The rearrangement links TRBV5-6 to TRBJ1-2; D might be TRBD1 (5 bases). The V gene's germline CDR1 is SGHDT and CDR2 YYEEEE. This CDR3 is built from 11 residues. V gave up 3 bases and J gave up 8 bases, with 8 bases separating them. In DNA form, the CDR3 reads TGTGCCAGCAGCTCAGGGTTCGGCTACACCTTC. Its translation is CASSSGFGYTF.

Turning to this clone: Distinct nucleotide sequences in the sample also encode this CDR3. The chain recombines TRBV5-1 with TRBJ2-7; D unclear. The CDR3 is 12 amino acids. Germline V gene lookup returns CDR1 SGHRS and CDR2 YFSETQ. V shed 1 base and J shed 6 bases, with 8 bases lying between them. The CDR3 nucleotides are TGCGCCAGCAGCTTGTTAGGCGGCGAGCAGTACTTC. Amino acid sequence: CASSLLGGEQYF.

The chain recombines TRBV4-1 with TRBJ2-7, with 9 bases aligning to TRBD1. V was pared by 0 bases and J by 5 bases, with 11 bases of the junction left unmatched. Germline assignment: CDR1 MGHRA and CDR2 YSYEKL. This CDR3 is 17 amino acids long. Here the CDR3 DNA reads TGCGCCAGCAGCCAAGACCCCGGGACAGGGTTTTCGGACGAGCAGTACTTC. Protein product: CASSQDPGTGFSDEQYF.

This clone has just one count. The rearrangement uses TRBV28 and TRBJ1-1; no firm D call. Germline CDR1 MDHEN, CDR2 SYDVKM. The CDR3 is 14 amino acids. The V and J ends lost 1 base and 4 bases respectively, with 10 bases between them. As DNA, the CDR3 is TGTGCCAGCAGTTTATCGACCGGGGTCACTGAAGCTTTCTTT. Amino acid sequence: CASSLSTGVTEAFF.

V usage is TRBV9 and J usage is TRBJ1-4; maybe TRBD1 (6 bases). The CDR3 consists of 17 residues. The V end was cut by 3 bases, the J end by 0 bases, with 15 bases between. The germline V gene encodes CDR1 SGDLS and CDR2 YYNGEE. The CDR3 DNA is TGTGCCAGCAGCGGGGGGACAATCAGCGCAACTAATGAAAAACTGTTTTTT. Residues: CASSGGTISATNEKLFF.

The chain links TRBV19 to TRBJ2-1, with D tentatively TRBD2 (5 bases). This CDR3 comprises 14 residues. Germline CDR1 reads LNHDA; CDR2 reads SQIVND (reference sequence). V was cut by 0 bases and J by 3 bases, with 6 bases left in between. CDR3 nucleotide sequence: TGTGCCAGTAGTATAGACGGGGACTACAATGAGCAGTTCTTC. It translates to CASSIDGDYNEQFF.